These T cell receptor beta chains were read from a single sample in a study of T-cell reconstitution after alpha-beta-depleted transplantation in children. TCRdb itself ran the PCR reads through MiXCR, one entry per CDR3 protein. The sample holds about 610,000 distinct CDR3 sequences, over 9.5% seen once. The sample was PBMCs from the stem cell graft donor, taken from the stem cell graft. Receptor source: a human donor who donated a stem cell graft to a child with acute myeloid leukemia. CDR3s include the opening cysteine and the closing phenylalanine or tryptophan. A D gene is named only where the DNA matches it firmly. Clone sizes are given selectively: once, few, many, or a class where the clone is expanded.

clone_size: many
v_call: TRBV20-1
cdr3_length: 18
d_call: TRBD2
j_call: TRBJ2-1
cdr3_aa: CSARVAGGPSFSYNEQFF
cdr3_nt: TGCAGTGCTAGAGTGGCGGGAGGGCCGTCGTTCTCCTACAATGAGCAGTTCTTC

clone_size: .
v_call: TRBV10-3
cdr3_length: 13
d_call: TRBD2
j_call: TRBJ2-3
cdr3_aa: CAINSGSADTQYF
cdr3_nt: TGTGCCATCAACAGCGGGAGTGCAGATACGCAGTATTTT

clone_size: .
v_call: TRBV7-9
cdr3_length: 14
d_call: .
j_call: TRBJ1-4
cdr3_aa: CASSFPWPREKLFF
cdr3_nt: TGTGCCAGCAGCTTCCCTTGGCCACGTGAAAAACTGTTTTTT

clone_size: .
v_call: TRBV9
cdr3_length: 14
d_call: .
j_call: TRBJ1-2
cdr3_aa: CASSVGQAHYGYTF
cdr3_nt: TGTGCCAGCAGCGTAGGCCAGGCCCACTATGGCTACACCTTC

clone_size: many
v_call: TRBV6-2/TRBV6-3
cdr3_length: 14
d_call: .
j_call: TRBJ1-2
cdr3_aa: CASNAVEVYYGYTF
cdr3_nt: TGTGCCAGCAACGCAGTTGAAGTGTACTATGGCTACACCTTC

clone_size: many
v_call: TRBV5-1
cdr3_length: 18
d_call: TRBD2
j_call: TRBJ2-7
cdr3_aa: CASSLGLAGGPIIYEQYF
cdr3_nt: TGCGCCAGCAGCTTGGGACTAGCGGGAGGCCCCATAATTTACGAGCAGTACTTC

clone_size: few
v_call: TRBV9
cdr3_length: 16
d_call: .
j_call: TRBJ1-3
cdr3_aa: CASSLSGGFAGNTIYF
cdr3_nt: TGTGCCAGCTCCCTATCCGGGGGGTTCGCTGGAAACACCATATATTTT

clone_size: .
v_call: TRBV5-1
cdr3_length: 15
d_call: .
j_call: TRBJ2-7
cdr3_aa: CASSLDLGSSYEQYF
cdr3_nt: TGCGCCAGCAGCTTGGATCTGGGAAGCTCCTACGAGCAGTACTTC

clone_size: many
v_call: TRBV12-3/TRBV12-4
cdr3_length: 15
d_call: TRBD1
j_call: TRBJ1-1
cdr3_aa: CASGRQGLGTTEAFF
cdr3_nt: TGTGCCAGCGGAAGACAGGGGTTGGGGACCACTGAAGCTTTCTTT

clone_size: few
v_call: TRBV6-5
cdr3_length: 17
d_call: .
j_call: TRBJ2-5
cdr3_aa: CASSYASTPGYQETQYF
cdr3_nt: TGTGCCAGCAGTTACGCCTCCACCCCAGGATACCAAGAGACCCAGTACTTC

clone_size: many
v_call: TRBV7-8
cdr3_length: 14
d_call: TRBD2
j_call: TRBJ2-3
cdr3_aa: CASSLVPSGDTQYF
cdr3_nt: TGTGCCAGCAGCTTAGTCCCTAGCGGAGATACGCAGTATTTT

clone_size: many
v_call: TRBV29-1
cdr3_length: 12
d_call: TRBD1
j_call: TRBJ2-7
cdr3_aa: CSGGTGNYEQYF
cdr3_nt: TGCAGCGGCGGGACAGGGAACTACGAGCAGTACTTC

clone_size: many
v_call: TRBV7-2
cdr3_length: 17
d_call: .
j_call: TRBJ1-1
cdr3_aa: CASSLAPGTIKNTEAFF
cdr3_nt: TGTGCCAGCAGCTTAGCCCCAGGGACCATAAAGAACACTGAAGCTTTCTTT

clone_size: .
v_call: TRBV6-5
cdr3_length: 13
d_call: .
j_call: TRBJ1-3
cdr3_aa: CASSPTTGNTIYF
cdr3_nt: TGTGCCAGCAGTCCGACGACAGGAAACACCATATATTTT

clone_size: few
v_call: TRBV27
cdr3_length: 14
d_call: .
j_call: TRBJ2-4
cdr3_aa: CASSSDFGRDIQYF
cdr3_nt: TGTGCCAGCAGTTCCGATTTCGGGAGAGACATTCAGTACTTC

clone_size: many
v_call: TRBV15
cdr3_length: 13
d_call: .
j_call: TRBJ2-3
cdr3_aa: CATSRDKVVTQYF
cdr3_nt: TGTGCCACCAGCAGAGATAAAGTAGTTACGCAGTATTTT

clone_size: many
v_call: TRBV7-9
cdr3_length: 15
d_call: TRBD1
j_call: TRBJ1-4
cdr3_aa: CASSYGTGLVEKLFF
cdr3_nt: TGTGCCAGCAGTTATGGGACAGGATTGGTTGAAAAACTGTTTTTT

clone_size: .
v_call: TRBV27
cdr3_length: 13
d_call: TRBD2
j_call: TRBJ2-3
cdr3_aa: CASSPQGLVTQYF
cdr3_nt: TGTGCCAGCAGTCCCCAAGGACTAGTGACGCAGTATTTT

clone_size: many
v_call: TRBV10-3
cdr3_length: 15
d_call: .
j_call: TRBJ2-7
cdr3_aa: CAISESSTGADEQYF
cdr3_nt: TGTGCCATCAGTGAGTCATCTACGGGAGCCGACGAGCAGTACTTC

clone_size: many
v_call: TRBV29-1
cdr3_length: 16
d_call: .
j_call: TRBJ2-5
cdr3_aa: CSVGKGVEINRETQYF
cdr3_nt: TGCAGCGTTGGCAAAGGGGTTGAGATAAATCGGGAGACCCAGTACTTC

clone_size: few
v_call: TRBV12-3/TRBV12-4
cdr3_length: 14
d_call: .
j_call: TRBJ2-3
cdr3_aa: CASSTWGTTDTQYF
cdr3_nt: TGTGCCAGCTCTACTTGGGGCACGACAGATACGCAGTATTTT

clone_size: few
v_call: TRBV29-1
cdr3_length: 13
d_call: .
j_call: TRBJ2-5
cdr3_aa: CSVDVTLRETQYF
cdr3_nt: TGCAGCGTTGATGTTACCCTCAGGGAGACCCAGTACTTC

clone_size: many
v_call: TRBV20-1
cdr3_length: 14
d_call: .
j_call: TRBJ2-2
cdr3_aa: CSAIDYPNTGELFF
cdr3_nt: TGCAGTGCTATCGACTATCCGAACACCGGGGAGCTGTTTTTT

clone_size: .
v_call: TRBV20-1
cdr3_length: 15
d_call: TRBD2
j_call: TRBJ2-4
cdr3_aa: CSASKASGTENIQYF
cdr3_nt: TGCAGTGCTAGTAAGGCTAGCGGGACTGAAAACATTCAGTACTTC

clone_size: .
v_call: TRBV3-1
cdr3_length: 14
d_call: .
j_call: TRBJ2-3
cdr3_aa: CASSQDPAADTQYF
cdr3_nt: TGTGCCAGCAGCCAAGATCCAGCCGCAGATACGCAGTATTTT

clone_size: many
v_call: TRBV5-1
cdr3_length: 13
d_call: .
j_call: TRBJ2-4
cdr3_aa: CASSLAEGGIQYF
cdr3_nt: TGCGCCAGCAGCTTGGCCGAAGGAGGCATTCAGTACTTC

clone_size: many
v_call: TRBV12-3/TRBV12-4
cdr3_length: 15
d_call: .
j_call: TRBJ2-7
cdr3_aa: CASRPDGEISYEQYF
cdr3_nt: TGTGCCAGCAGGCCTGACGGAGAGATTTCCTACGAGCAGTACTTC

clone_size: .
v_call: TRBV20-1
cdr3_length: 14
d_call: .
j_call: TRBJ2-1
cdr3_aa: CSARRRLVYNEQFF
cdr3_nt: TGCAGTGCTAGAAGGAGGCTGGTCTACAATGAGCAGTTCTTC

clone_size: few
v_call: TRBV5-1
cdr3_length: 14
d_call: .
j_call: TRBJ2-7
cdr3_aa: CASSVFGKEHEQYF
cdr3_nt: TGCGCCAGCAGCGTCTTCGGCAAAGAGCACGAGCAGTACTTC

clone_size: many
v_call: TRBV20-1
cdr3_length: 16
d_call: .
j_call: TRBJ1-5
cdr3_aa: CSARRSGQLFNQPQHF
cdr3_nt: TGCAGTGCTAGAAGGTCGGGGCAGCTCTTCAATCAGCCCCAGCATTTT

clone_size: .
v_call: TRBV27
cdr3_length: 15
d_call: .
j_call: TRBJ2-7
cdr3_aa: CASSSRAREGFEQYF
cdr3_nt: TGTGCCAGCAGTTCAAGGGCGCGGGAAGGGTTCGAGCAGTACTTC

clone_size: many
v_call: TRBV7-2
cdr3_length: 12
d_call: .
j_call: TRBJ2-7
cdr3_aa: CASSFPSGEQYF
cdr3_nt: TGTGCCAGCAGCTTTCCATCGGGGGAGCAGTACTTC

clone_size: many
v_call: TRBV7-6
cdr3_length: 15
d_call: .
j_call: TRBJ2-1
cdr3_aa: CASSRIGLKDNEQFF
cdr3_nt: TGTGCCAGCAGCCGAATCGGGCTTAAAGACAATGAGCAGTTCTTC

clone_size: many
v_call: TRBV6-5
cdr3_length: 18
d_call: .
j_call: TRBJ2-4
cdr3_aa: CASSYSGGQGLAKNIQYF
cdr3_nt: TGTGCCAGCAGTTACTCAGGGGGTCAGGGGCTAGCCAAAAACATTCAGTACTTC

clone_size: .
v_call: TRBV6-1
cdr3_length: 17
d_call: .
j_call: TRBJ2-2
cdr3_aa: CASSEIGVLGVGGELFF
cdr3_nt: TGTGCCAGCAGTGAAATCGGGGTTCTAGGGGTCGGCGGGGAGCTGTTTTTT

clone_size: many
v_call: TRBV10-3
cdr3_length: 16
d_call: .
j_call: TRBJ2-2
cdr3_aa: CAISFSPRGDTGELFF
cdr3_nt: TGTGCCATCAGTTTTTCTCCTAGGGGCGACACCGGGGAGCTGTTTTTT

clone_size: many
v_call: TRBV20-1
cdr3_length: 15
d_call: TRBD1
j_call: TRBJ2-1
cdr3_aa: CSATGTGRGTNEQFF
cdr3_nt: TGCAGTGCTACCGGGACAGGGAGGGGGACCAATGAGCAGTTCTTC

clone_size: few
v_call: TRBV7-2
cdr3_length: 14
d_call: .
j_call: TRBJ1-1
cdr3_aa: CASGLGGAVTEAFF
cdr3_nt: TGTGCCAGCGGCTTGGGGGGGGCGGTCACTGAAGCTTTCTTT

clone_size: few
v_call: TRBV20-1
cdr3_length: 16
d_call: TRBD2
j_call: TRBJ2-1
cdr3_aa: CSARDYSGRSYNEQFF
cdr3_nt: TGCAGTGCTAGGGATTATAGCGGGAGGTCCTACAATGAGCAGTTCTTC

clone_size: many
v_call: TRBV6-1
cdr3_length: 13
d_call: .
j_call: TRBJ2-7
cdr3_aa: CASSRLGTDEQYF
cdr3_nt: TGTGCCAGCAGCAGACTTGGGACTGACGAGCAGTACTTC

clone_size: .
v_call: TRBV18
cdr3_length: 15
d_call: .
j_call: TRBJ2-5
cdr3_aa: CASSAGQGFQETQYF
cdr3_nt: TGTGCCAGCTCAGCCGGTCAGGGATTCCAAGAGACCCAGTACTTC

clone_size: few
v_call: TRBV6-2/TRBV6-3
cdr3_length: 19
d_call: TRBD1
j_call: TRBJ1-2
cdr3_aa: CASSYSSGTGGASTHGYTF
cdr3_nt: TGTGCCAGCAGTTACAGTTCGGGAACAGGGGGCGCCTCAACGCATGGCTACACCTTC

clone_size: .
v_call: TRBV7-2
cdr3_length: 17
d_call: TRBD2
j_call: TRBJ2-7
cdr3_aa: CASGTSGLRPTFYEQYF
cdr3_nt: TGTGCCAGCGGGACTAGCGGTCTTAGACCAACCTTCTACGAGCAGTACTTC

clone_size: .
v_call: TRBV25-1
cdr3_length: 15
d_call: TRBD2
j_call: TRBJ2-7
cdr3_aa: CASSGPGLGNYEQYF
cdr3_nt: TGTGCCAGCAGTGGGCCGGGACTAGGCAACTACGAGCAGTACTTC

clone_size: many
v_call: TRBV4-3
cdr3_length: 15
d_call: .
j_call: TRBJ1-5
cdr3_aa: CASSQDKGEHQPQHF
cdr3_nt: TGCGCCAGCAGCCAAGATAAAGGGGAGCATCAGCCCCAGCATTTT

clone_size: few
v_call: TRBV6-4
cdr3_length: 15
d_call: TRBD1
j_call: TRBJ2-5
cdr3_aa: CASSRTGGHMETQYF
cdr3_nt: TGTGCCAGCAGTAGAACAGGGGGCCATATGGAAACCCAGTACTTC

clone_size: .
v_call: TRBV20-1
cdr3_length: 11
d_call: .
j_call: TRBJ2-2
cdr3_aa: CSAGNSGELFF
cdr3_nt: TGCAGTGCGGGGAACAGCGGGGAGCTGTTTTTT

clone_size: .
v_call: TRBV20-1
cdr3_length: 15
d_call: TRBD2
j_call: TRBJ2-3
cdr3_aa: CSASGSSGRSDTQYF
cdr3_nt: TGCAGTGCTAGTGGATCTAGCGGGAGATCAGATACGCAGTATTTT

clone_size: many
v_call: TRBV20-1
cdr3_length: 13
d_call: TRBD1
j_call: TRBJ2-7
cdr3_aa: CSARAPQGDEQYF
cdr3_nt: TGCAGTGCTAGGGCCCCGCAGGGGGACGAGCAGTACTTC